This T cell receptor (beta chain) emerged from a study of blood T cell repertoires in COVID-19. Study at large: The United States, Italy and Spain were the sources of the acute and convalescent COVID-19 samples.

Trimming stripped 3 bases from V and 0 bases from J, with 9 bases between. The CDR3 consists of 15 residues. CDR1 and CDR2 (germline): SEHNR, FQNEAQ (reference sequence). In the original workflow: Reference gene primer amplification yielded estimated nucleated cell counts. TCRdb's copy holds only in-frame clones and misses some; the assay was immunoSEQ multiplex PCR. That table gives V, J and clone size, and the DNA gave D and trimming. Found here are under 300,000 clones, 88% of them singletons; the top ten hold 2% to 2.5%. This TCR came from a middle-aged woman who had recovered from COVID-19. The chain carries TRBV7-9 and TRBJ2-4; D is unresolved. The source material was peripheral blood. CDR3 DNA: TGTGCCAGCAGCTTTGTCGGTCTAGCCAAAAACATTCAGTACTTC. This sequence encodes CASSFVGLAKNIQYF.